Shown below are 27 T cell receptor beta chains from a single sample sequenced in a study of T-cell reconstitution after alpha-beta-depleted transplantation in children. TCRbeta library preparation incorporated unique molecular identifiers. TCRdb reprocessed the PCR reads with MiXCR, giving one entry per CDR3 protein. The table includes around 700,000 distinct CDR3 sequences, less than 15% detected once. This sample comprised PBMCs, obtained before TCRalphabeta/CD19-depleted stem cell transplant. Every receptor here comes from a girl aged 2 to 9 with congenital amegakaryocytic thrombocytopenia, due to receive a stem cell transplant.

This clonotype has a handful of counts. The chain employs TRBV5-1 and TRBJ1-2; 7 positions match TRBD1. Losses at the gene ends were 4 bases for V and 6 bases for J; bases not matched to a gene: 9. Germline V gives CDR1 SGHRS, CDR2 YFSETQ. The CDR3 runs to 14 residues. In DNA form, the CDR3 reads TGCGCCAGCAGCACCGGGACAGCCTTTAATGGCTACACCTTC. It encodes CASSTGTAFNGYTF. Complete variable domain (other parts from reference TRBV5-1 and TRBJ1-2): KAGVTQTPRYLIKTRGQQVTLSCSPISGHRSVSWYQQTPGQGLQFLFEYFSETQRNKGNFPGRFSGRQFSNSRSEMNVSTLELGDSALYLCASSTGTAFNGYTFGSGTRLTVV.

This clonotype has at least ten counts. The gene calls are TRBV29-1 and TRBJ1-2; the D is unclear. In germline, CDR1 is SQVTM, CDR2 ANQGSEA. V shed 3 bases and J shed 8 bases, with 10 bases lying between them. The CDR3 loop spans 11 amino acids. CDR3 sequence: CSVDPGSGYTF. CDR3 nucleotides: TGCAGCGTTGATCCGGGGAGCGGCTACACCTTC.

This clonotype has more than one count but fewer than ten. V usage is TRBV20-1 and J usage is TRBJ2-3; possibly TRBD1 or TRBD2 for D (7 bases each). Germline V gene sequence: CDR1 DFQATT, CDR2 SNEGSKA (reference sequence). This CDR3 has 17 residues. V was trimmed by 2 bases and J by 2 bases, leaving 20 bases between them. As DNA, the CDR3 is TGCAGTGCTAGACCCATCAGGGGGGGAGCGGACACAGATACGCAGTATTTT. Amino acids: CSARPIRGGADTDTQYF.

CDR3 loop: CASGPGQGSDTQYF. Here the CDR3 DNA reads TGTGCCAGCGGACCGGGACAGGGGTCAGATACGCAGTATTTT. This chain joins TRBV5-5 and TRBJ2-3; TRBD1 matches 10 bases. The CDR3 loop spans 14 amino acids. In germline, CDR1 is SGHKS, CDR2 YYEKEE (reference sequence). V gave up 7 bases and J gave up 4 bases; unmatched junction bases: 6.

This clonotype was observed a handful of times. The rearrangement links TRBV15 to TRBJ1-2, with TRBD1 as a possible D gene (6 bases). The length of the CDR3 is 15 residues. V was cut by 5 bases and J by 6 bases, with 19 bases left in between. Germline V lookup: CDR1 LNHNV, CDR2 YYDKDF (reference sequence). CDR3 bases: TGTGCCACCAGCGCACAACCCTCAGGGGTGGATGGCTACACCTTC. The encoded protein is CATSAQPSGVDGYTF. Supplemented by reference TRBV15 and TRBJ1-2, the full variable domain reads DAMVIQNPRYQVTQFGKPVTLSCSQTLNHNVMYWYQQKSSQAPKLLFHYYDKDFNNEADTPDNFQSRRPNTSFCFLDIRSPGLGDTAMYLCATSAQPSGVDGYTFGSGTRLTVV.

The chain joins TRBV15 to TRBJ2-2, with TRBD1 as a possible D gene (6 bases). Germline V gene sequence: CDR1 LNHNV, CDR2 YYDKDF (reference sequence). With 0 bases removed from V and 0 bases from J, the gap between germline ends came to 14 bases. The CDR3 length is 18 residues. In DNA, the CDR3 is TGTGCCACCAGCAGAGATGAGTTCGGGACACCGAACACCGGGGAGCTGTTTTTT. Translated: CATSRDEFGTPNTGELFF.

The table lists this clonotype with many counts. V gene TRBV20-1 combines with J gene TRBJ2-7; no firm D call. This CDR3 is built from 13 residues. The V and J ends lost 3 bases and 0 bases respectively, with 9 bases between them. Germline V gene lookup returns CDR1 DFQATT and CDR2 SNEGSKA (reference sequence). This CDR3 reads CSASNRISYEQYF. The CDR3 region has the DNA TGCAGTGCTAGTAACAGAATCTCCTACGAGCAGTACTTC.

This clonotype was picked up many times. V is TRBV7-9 and J is TRBJ2-7; TRBD2 matches at 7 bases. Germline CDR1 reads SEHNR; CDR2 reads FQNEAQ (reference sequence). This CDR3 region has 17 residues. Losses at the gene ends were 6 bases for V and 0 bases for J; bases not matched to a gene: 14. The CDR3 is CASSTIRASGYSYEQYF. DNA for the CDR3: TGTGCCAGCAGTACTATAAGGGCTAGCGGCTACTCCTACGAGCAGTACTTC.

This clonotype was detected a few times. The chain is built from TRBV11-2 and TRBJ2-7; 9 nucleotides align to TRBD2. V lost 0 bases and J lost 3; bases outside the gene matches: 9. The germline V gene encodes CDR1 SGHAT and CDR2 FQNNGV. The length of the CDR3 is 17 residues. The CDR3 reads CASSLDWGGRAFYEQYF. In DNA form, the CDR3 reads TGTGCCAGCAGCTTAGATTGGGGCGGGAGGGCTTTCTACGAGCAGTACTTC.

This clonotype was recorded at least ten times. The chain has TRBV10-3 and TRBJ2-3; 14 bases agree with TRBD2. Looked up from germline, CDR1 is ENHRY and CDR2 is SYGVKD. The trim removed 6 bases at V and 2 bases at J, leaving 4 bases unmatched. This CDR3 spans 16 amino acids. CDR3 sequence (DNA): TGTGCCATCAGGACGGGACTAGCGGGAGCCACAGATACGCAGTATTTT. Translation gives CAIRTGLAGATDTQYF.

This clonotype was seen ten or more times. The chain is built from TRBV12-3 or TRBV12-4 and TRBJ2-2, with 11 nucleotides matching TRBD2. The CDR3 totals 16 residues. V trimming: 5 bases; J trimming: 5 bases; junction bases outside the gene matches: 7. The chain's CDR3 is CASSQGTSGGTGELFF. As DNA, the CDR3 is TGTGCCAGCAGTCAGGGGACTAGCGGAGGTACCGGGGAGCTGTTTTTT.

This clonotype has ten or more counts. The chain recombines TRBV20-1 with TRBJ1-1; no clear D gene. Between the trimmed V and J ends, which lost 1 base and 0 bases, there was a span of 6 bases. This CDR3 has 13 amino acids. The germline V gene has CDR1 DFQATT and CDR2 SNEGSKA (reference sequence). This CDR3 reads CSARGIMNTEAFF. For the CDR3, the DNA is TGCAGTGCTAGAGGTATCATGAACACTGAAGCTTTCTTT.

The J gene is TRBJ2-7, the V gene TRBV7-6; a possible D gene is TRBD1 (5 bases). CDR1 and CDR2 from the germline V gene are SGHVS and FNYEAQ. Trimming shortened V by 0 bases and J by 2 bases, and 11 bases separated the two germline ends. This CDR3 has 15 residues. CDR3 coding DNA: TGTGCCAGCAGCTTAGCAGGGCAGGGCCCCTACGAGCAGTACTTC. Protein sequence: CASSLAGQGPYEQYF.

The genes are TRBV29-1 and TRBJ2-3; 9 nucleotides line up with TRBD2. This CDR3 spans 16 amino acids. Germline CDR1 is SQVTM and CDR2 is ANQGSEA. The junction had 9 bases not matched to a gene; V was cut back by 1 base and J by 4 bases. The CDR3 region is CSVEGGKGLAADTQYF. The CDR3, as DNA: TGCAGCGTTGAAGGGGGTAAGGGACTAGCAGCAGATACGCAGTATTTT.

This clonotype was seen only a few times. The V and J genes are TRBV5-1 and TRBJ2-2; D remains unclear. Germline CDR1 and CDR2: SGHRS and YFSETQ. V lost 7 bases and J 0 bases, leaving 13 bases between the germline ends. There are 15 residues in the CDR3. The CDR3 spells CASEVTASNTGELFF. The CDR3 nucleotides read TGCGCCAGCGAAGTGACTGCATCGAACACCGGGGAGCTGTTTTTT.

This clonotype was counted at least ten times. J is TRBJ2-7 and V is TRBV20-1; no firm D call. Germline loops: CDR1 DFQATT, CDR2 SNEGSKA (reference sequence). The CDR3 totals 11 residues. Between the trimmed V and J ends, which lost 3 bases and 1 base, there was a span of 4 bases. The CDR3 loop reads CSASESYEQYF. The CDR3 DNA reads TGCAGTGCTAGCGAGTCCTACGAGCAGTACTTC.

In this sample, this clonotype turned up a few times. This chain connects TRBV3-1 to TRBJ2-5; D perhaps matches TRBD2 (5 bases). CDR1 is LGHDT and CDR2 is YNNKEL in the germline V gene (reference sequence). CDR3 length equals 16 residues. V was trimmed by 4 bases and J by 5 bases, leaving 20 bases between them. The CDR3, as DNA: TGTGCCAGCAGCCTCGACGCTAGGCAAACTAGGGAGACCCAGTACTTC. It encodes CASSLDARQTRETQYF.

The rearrangement uses TRBV29-1 and TRBJ1-2; TRBD1 matches 10 bases. The CDR3 consists of 15 residues. Germline loops: CDR1 SQVTM, CDR2 ANQGSEA. J lost 4 bases, V lost 6 bases, and 11 bases had no gene match. The CDR3: CSVGTGEGSSYGYTF. The CDR3 DNA follows: TGCAGCGTCGGGACAGGGGAGGGCAGCAGCTATGGCTACACCTTC.

With regard to this clonotype: A far larger clone differs by one base, so this is likely a read error. The genes are TRBV12-3 or TRBV12-4 and TRBJ1-1; TRBD1 aligns across 8 bases. This CDR3 contains 12 residues. The CDR3 DNA sequence: TGTGCCAGCAGTCCAGGGGGCACTCAAGCTTTCTTT. Amino acids: CASSPGGTQAFF.

The gene calls are TRBV29-1 and TRBJ2-7, with D perhaps assigned TRBD1 or TRBD2 (5 bases each). Germline CDR1 reads SQVTM; CDR2 reads ANQGSEA. The CDR3 has 14 residues. Deletions cut 8 bases from V and 0 bases from J, with 17 bases between. The DNA for the CDR3 is TGCAGCCGGACACGGGACCCCGTCTCCTACGAGCAGTACTTC. Protein product: CSRTRDPVSYEQYF.

This clonotype occurred a few times. This chain joins TRBV19 and TRBJ1-5, with D hard to call. Deletions cut 3 bases from V and 7 bases from J, with 7 bases between. CDR1 and CDR2 (germline): LNHDA, SQIVND (reference sequence). CDR3 length equals 12 residues. This CDR3 is CASSMAEQPQHF. The CDR3 coding sequence is TGTGCCAGTAGTATGGCGGAGCAGCCCCAGCATTTT.

Ten or more counts support this clonotype. The chain links TRBV10-3 to TRBJ2-4; a possible D gene is TRBD2 (5 bases). The CDR3 extends over 16 amino acids. Germline V lookup: CDR1 ENHRY, CDR2 SYGVKD. V gave up 0 bases and J gave up 0 bases, with 9 bases separating them. The CDR3 region has the DNA TGTGCCATCAGTGAGTCAAGGGAGCGAGCCAAAAACATTCAGTACTTC. Translated, it gives CAISESRERAKNIQYF.

This clonotype was observed a handful of times. The chain couples TRBV15 to TRBJ2-7; D call uncertain. Trimming cost V 0 bases and J 0 bases, with 6 bases left between them. Germline CDR1 is LNHNV and CDR2 is YYDKDF (reference sequence). There are 14 residues in the CDR3. The CDR3 is CATSRDRASYEQYF. The DNA for the CDR3 is TGTGCCACCAGCAGAGACCGGGCCTCCTACGAGCAGTACTTC.

This clonotype has a count of ten or more. This rearrangement joins TRBV20-1 to TRBJ1-1; a possible D gene is TRBD1 (5 bases). CDR3 size: 12 residues. V shed 3 bases and J shed 5 bases, with 10 bases lying between them. Germline V CDR1 and CDR2: DFQATT, SNEGSKA (reference sequence). CDR3 loop: CSARRGGTEAFF. The CDR3 nucleotides read TGCAGTGCTAGGAGGGGAGGGACTGAAGCTTTCTTT.

This chain uses TRBV12-3 or TRBV12-4 with TRBJ2-1; 9 bases match TRBD2. The CDR3 has 16 residues. The J segment lost 7 bases and the V segment lost 1 base, leaving 8 bases of the junction unmatched. The CDR3 loop is CASSLGREGPGNEQFF. CDR3 DNA sequence: TGTGCCAGCAGTTTAGGGCGGGAGGGCCCGGGGAATGAGCAGTTCTTC.

The rearrangement uses TRBV5-5 and TRBJ2-2, with D possibly TRBD2 on 6 matching bases. The CDR3 is made up of 16 amino acids. Germline assignment: CDR1 SGHKS and CDR2 YYEKEE (reference sequence). V dropped 4 bases and J dropped 1 base, with 14 bases sitting between them. The CDR3 DNA follows: TGTGCCAGCAGCACATCTAGCGAGAAGAACACCGGGGAGCTGTTTTTT. This encodes CASSTSSEKNTGELFF.

This clonotype appeared a single time. Given the absence of the conserved phenylalanine or tryptophan at the CDR3 end, a read error is likely. V is TRBV6-2 or TRBV6-3 and J is TRBJ2-2, with D unresolved. Germline CDR1 reads MNHEY; CDR2 reads SVGEGT. CDR3 length: 15 amino acids. V lost 4 bases and J lost 6, with 15 bases in between. CDR3 nucleotide sequence: TGTGCCAGCAGTTTTCGACGAACTGGGGCCGGGGAGCTGTTTCTT. The encoded protein is CASSFRRTGAGELFL.